Listed below are T cell receptor beta chains from one sample, sequenced in a study of cytomegalovirus exposure and HLA in healthy donors. Repertoires were generated with immunoSEQ multiplex PCR, while TCRdb's copy carries only in-frame clones and drops some. This sample yields around 150,000 clones, of which more than 60% are seen a single time; roughly 6% belongs to the top ten. The material sequenced was PBMCs. Receptors originate from a woman aged 55 to 70 in good health and CMV-seronegative. CDR3s leave out the opening cysteine and the closing phenylalanine or tryptophan. The order of the fields is J gene, V gene, CDR3 protein.

>TRBJ2-4|TRBV23-1
ASATGAKNIQY
>TRBJ2-1|TRBV5-1
ASSFGQGWYNEQF
>TRBJ2-1|TRBV5-1
ASSLETGFGNEQF
>TRBJ2-1|TRBV7-8
ASSLATGTGPQF
>TRBJ2-5|TRBV15
ATSRATEGRETQY
>TRBJ1-4|TRBV19
ASTPSGTRNEKLF
>TRBJ1-2|TRBV19
ASSVGTGGYGYT
>TRBJ2-7|TRBV9
ASSVGGDHYEQY
>TRBJ2-2|TRBV9
ASSGQGARTRYTGELF
>TRBJ1-3|TRBV18
ASTDFDGNTIY
>TRBJ2-1|TRBV7-9
ASGDTRSSYNEQF
>TRBJ2-7|TRBV7-2
ASSRTTDGGYEQY
>TRBJ2-7|TRBV27
ASSEDSGGAWEQY
>TRBJ1-4|TRBV7-9
ASSRRGSNEKLF
>TRBJ2-3|TRBV7-6
ASSLGITLSTDTQY
>TRBJ2-7|TRBV13
ASSFRQLLSYEQY
>TRBJ2-3|TRBV5-6
ASSLISGRGTDTQY
>TRBJ2-7|TRBV6-5
ASSSPGGGSYEQY
>TRBJ2-2|TRBV29-1
SVISGGGNTGELF
>TRBJ1-1|TRBV27
ASSIGTGLNTEAF
>TRBJ1-2|TRBV5-6
ASSSGPHSLAGGYT
>TRBJ2-5|TRBV7-2
ASSYGRDQETQY
>TRBJ1-4|TRBV10-3
AISSGTGNEKLF
>TRBJ1-5|TRBV5-3
ARSSDTNQPQH
>TRBJ2-3|TRBV11-2
ASSLNSGQSTDTQY
>TRBJ1-5|TRBV2
ASSPGGNQPQH
>TRBJ1-2|TRBV7-9
ASSRGQGLRNYGYT
>TRBJ2-2|TRBV2
ASRVVRDTGELF
>TRBJ2-2|TRBV2
ASRASGGPNTGELF
>TRBJ2-1|TRBV19
ASSSGLAGGNNEQF
>TRBJ2-7|TRBV28
ASSPPRLQEQY
>TRBJ1-2|TRBV5-4
ASSPSLGWGDGYT
>TRBJ2-5|TRBV11-2
ASSPGTGGETQY
>TRBJ2-5|TRBV5-6
ASSPWGSSGQETQY
>TRBJ1-5|TRBV5-6
ASSHFAGNSNQPQH
>TRBJ1-4|TRBV7-5
VRSLAQNRSKLF
>TRBJ1-2|TRBV11-1
ASSLGSSGGYT
>TRBJ2-2|TRBV10-3
AISESRLAAKNTGELF
>NA|TRBV6-5
ASRADRESYEQY
>TRBJ2-1|TRBV5-1
ASSLGQGVPYNEQF
>TRBJ2-2|TRBV19
ASSIESGLAYTGELF
>TRBJ2-4|TRBV19
ASSTALRQGGIQY